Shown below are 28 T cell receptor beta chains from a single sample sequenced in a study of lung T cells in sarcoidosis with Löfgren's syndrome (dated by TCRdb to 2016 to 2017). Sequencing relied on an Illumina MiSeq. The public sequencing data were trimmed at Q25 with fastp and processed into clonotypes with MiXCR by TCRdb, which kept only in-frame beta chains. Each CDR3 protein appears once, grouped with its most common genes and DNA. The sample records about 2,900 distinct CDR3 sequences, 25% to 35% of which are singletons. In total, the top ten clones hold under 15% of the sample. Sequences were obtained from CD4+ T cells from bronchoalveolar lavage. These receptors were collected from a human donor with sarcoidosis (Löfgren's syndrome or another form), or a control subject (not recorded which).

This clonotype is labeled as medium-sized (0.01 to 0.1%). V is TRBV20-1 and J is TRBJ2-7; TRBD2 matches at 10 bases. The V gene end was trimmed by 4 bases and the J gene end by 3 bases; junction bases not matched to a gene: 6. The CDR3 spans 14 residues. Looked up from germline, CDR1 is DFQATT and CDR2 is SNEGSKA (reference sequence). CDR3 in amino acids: CSAMSGGAYYEQYF. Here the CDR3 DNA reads TGCAGTGCTATGAGCGGGGGGGCCTACTACGAGCAGTACTTC.

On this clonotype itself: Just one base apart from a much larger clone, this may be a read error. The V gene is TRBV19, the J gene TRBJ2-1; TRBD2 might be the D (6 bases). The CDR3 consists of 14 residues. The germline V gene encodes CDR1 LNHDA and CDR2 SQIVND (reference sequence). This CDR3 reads CASSPRAGYNKQFF. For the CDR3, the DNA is TGTGCCAGTAGTCCCCGAGCGGGCTACAATAAGCAGTTCTTC.

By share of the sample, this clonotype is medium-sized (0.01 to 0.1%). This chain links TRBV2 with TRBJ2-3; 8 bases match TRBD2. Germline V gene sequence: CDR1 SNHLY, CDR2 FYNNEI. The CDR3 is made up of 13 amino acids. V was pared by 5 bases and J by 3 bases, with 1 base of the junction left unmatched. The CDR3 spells CASSLAGTDTQYF. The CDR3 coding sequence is TGTGCCAGCAGTTTAGCGGGGACAGATACGCAGTATTTT.

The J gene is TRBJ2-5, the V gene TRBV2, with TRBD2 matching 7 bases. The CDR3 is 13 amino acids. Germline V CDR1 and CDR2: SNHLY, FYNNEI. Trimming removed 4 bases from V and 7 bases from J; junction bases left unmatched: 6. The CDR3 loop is CASSGGGSRTQYF. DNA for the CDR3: TGTGCCAGCAGTGGAGGCGGGAGTCGGACCCAGTACTTC.

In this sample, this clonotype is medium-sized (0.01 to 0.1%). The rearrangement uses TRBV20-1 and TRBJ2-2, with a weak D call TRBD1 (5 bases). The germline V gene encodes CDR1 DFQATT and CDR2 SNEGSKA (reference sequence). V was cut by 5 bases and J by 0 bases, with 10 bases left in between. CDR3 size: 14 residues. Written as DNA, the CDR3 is TGCAGTGCTTCCAGGGTGGCGAACACCGGGGAGCTGTTTTTT. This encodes CSASRVANTGELFF.

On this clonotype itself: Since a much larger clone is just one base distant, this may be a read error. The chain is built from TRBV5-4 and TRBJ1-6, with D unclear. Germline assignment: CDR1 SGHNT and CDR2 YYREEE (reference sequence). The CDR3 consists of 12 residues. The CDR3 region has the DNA TGTGCCAGCATCTTGGATCGAGGACCCCTCCACTTT. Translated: CASILDRGPLHF.

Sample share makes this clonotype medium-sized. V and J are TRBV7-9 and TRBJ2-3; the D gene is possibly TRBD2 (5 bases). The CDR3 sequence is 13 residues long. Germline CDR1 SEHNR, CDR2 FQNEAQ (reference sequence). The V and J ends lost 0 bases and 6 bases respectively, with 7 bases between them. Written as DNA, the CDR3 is TGTGCCAGCAGCTTAGCACTAGACGATACGCAGTATTTT. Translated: CASSLALDDTQYF.

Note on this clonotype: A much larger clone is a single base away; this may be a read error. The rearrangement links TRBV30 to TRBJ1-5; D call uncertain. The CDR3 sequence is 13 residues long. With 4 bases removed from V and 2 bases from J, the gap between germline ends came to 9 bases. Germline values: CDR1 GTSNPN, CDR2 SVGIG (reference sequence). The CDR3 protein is CAWNRIGNQPQHF. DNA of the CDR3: TGTGCCTGGAATAGGATTGGCAATCAGCCCCAGCATTTT.

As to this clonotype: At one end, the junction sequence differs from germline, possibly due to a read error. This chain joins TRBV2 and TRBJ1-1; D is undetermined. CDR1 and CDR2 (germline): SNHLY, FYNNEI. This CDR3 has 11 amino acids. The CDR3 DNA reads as TGTGCCAGCAGGGTGTGCACTGAAGCCTTCTTT. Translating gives CASRVCTEAFF. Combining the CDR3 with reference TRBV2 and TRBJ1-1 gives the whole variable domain EPEVTQTPSHQVTQMGQEVILRCVPISNHLYFYWYRQILGQKVEFLVSFYNNEISEKSEIFDDQFSVERPDGSNFTLKIRSTKLEDSAMYFCASRVCTEAFFGQGTRLTVV.

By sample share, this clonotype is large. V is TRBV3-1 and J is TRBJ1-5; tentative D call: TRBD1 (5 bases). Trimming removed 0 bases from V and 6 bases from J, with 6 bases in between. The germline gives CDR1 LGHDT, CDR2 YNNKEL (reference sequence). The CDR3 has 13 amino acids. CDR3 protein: CASSQDRGQPQHF. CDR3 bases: TGTGCCAGCAGCCAAGATAGGGGTCAGCCCCAGCATTTT.

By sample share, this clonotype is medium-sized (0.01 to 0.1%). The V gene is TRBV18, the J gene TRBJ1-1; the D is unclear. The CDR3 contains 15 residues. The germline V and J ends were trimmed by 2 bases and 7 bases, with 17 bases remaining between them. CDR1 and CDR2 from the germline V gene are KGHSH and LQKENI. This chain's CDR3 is CASSPIGGTGGEAFF. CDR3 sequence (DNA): TGTGCCAGCTCACCAATCGGCGGCACGGGAGGTGAAGCTTTCTTT.

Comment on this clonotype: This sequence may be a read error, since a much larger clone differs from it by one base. CDR3 coding DNA: TGTGCCAGCAGCCAAAGTGGGGTCGCTAGCACAGATACGCAGTATTTT. It translates to CASSQSGVASTDTQYF. The chain joins TRBV3-1 to TRBJ2-3; no definite D call. Trimming shortened V by 2 bases and J by 0 bases, and 12 bases separated the two germline ends. The CDR3 contains 16 residues. The germline gives CDR1 LGHDT, CDR2 YNNKEL (reference sequence).

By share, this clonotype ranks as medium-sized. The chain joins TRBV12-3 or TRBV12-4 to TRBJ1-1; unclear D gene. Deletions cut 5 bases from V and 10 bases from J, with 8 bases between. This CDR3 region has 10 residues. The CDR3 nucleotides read TGTGCCAGCAGTAAAACAGTAGCTTTCTTT. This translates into CASSKTVAFF.

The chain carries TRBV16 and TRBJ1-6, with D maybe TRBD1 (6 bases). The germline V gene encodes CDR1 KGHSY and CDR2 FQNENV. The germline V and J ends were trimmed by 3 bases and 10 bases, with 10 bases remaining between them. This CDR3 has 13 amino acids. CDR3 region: CASSQDRDSPLHF. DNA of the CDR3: TGTGCCAGCAGCCAGGACAGAGACTCACCCCTCCACTTT.

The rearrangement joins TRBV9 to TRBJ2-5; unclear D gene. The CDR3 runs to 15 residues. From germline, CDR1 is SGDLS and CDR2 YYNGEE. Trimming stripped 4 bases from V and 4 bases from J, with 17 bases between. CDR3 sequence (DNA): TGTGCCAGCAGCCCAAATGTAGGTGGCGGAGAGACCCAGTACTTC. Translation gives CASSPNVGGGETQYF.

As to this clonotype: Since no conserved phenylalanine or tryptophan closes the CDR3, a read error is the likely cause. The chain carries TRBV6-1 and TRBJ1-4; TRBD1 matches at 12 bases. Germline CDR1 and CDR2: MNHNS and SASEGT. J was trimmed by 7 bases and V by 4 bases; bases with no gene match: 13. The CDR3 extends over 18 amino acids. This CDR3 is CASSGLRDRGREGEKLFS. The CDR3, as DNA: TGTGCCAGCAGTGGTCTCCGGGACAGGGGGCGAGAAGGTGAAAAACTGTTTTCT.

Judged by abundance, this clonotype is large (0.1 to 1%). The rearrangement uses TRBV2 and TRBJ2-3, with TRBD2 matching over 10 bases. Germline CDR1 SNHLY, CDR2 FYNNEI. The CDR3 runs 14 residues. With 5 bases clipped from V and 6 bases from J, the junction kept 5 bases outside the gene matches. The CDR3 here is CASSRTSGVDTQYF. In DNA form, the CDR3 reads TGTGCCAGCAGTAGGACTAGCGGTGTCGATACGCAGTATTTT.

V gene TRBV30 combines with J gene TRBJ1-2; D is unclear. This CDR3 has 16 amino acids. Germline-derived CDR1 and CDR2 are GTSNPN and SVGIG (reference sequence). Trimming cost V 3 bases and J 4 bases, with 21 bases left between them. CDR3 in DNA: TGTGCCTGGAGCTTAGTAATTTCGTCGGGTAGCTATGGCTACACCTTC. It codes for CAWSLVISSGSYGYTF.

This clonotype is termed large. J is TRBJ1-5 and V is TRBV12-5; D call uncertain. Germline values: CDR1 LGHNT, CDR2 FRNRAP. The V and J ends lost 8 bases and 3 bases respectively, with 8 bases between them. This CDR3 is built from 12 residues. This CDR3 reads CASRLDNQPQHF. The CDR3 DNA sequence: TGTGCTAGTCGACTGGACAATCAGCCCCAGCATTTT. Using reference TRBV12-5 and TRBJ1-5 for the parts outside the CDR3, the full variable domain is DARVTQTPRHKVTEMGQEVTMRCQPILGHNTVFWYRQTMMQGLELLAYFRNRAPLDDSGMPKDRFSAEMPDATLATLKIQPSEPRDSAVYFCASRLDNQPQHFGDGTRLSIL.

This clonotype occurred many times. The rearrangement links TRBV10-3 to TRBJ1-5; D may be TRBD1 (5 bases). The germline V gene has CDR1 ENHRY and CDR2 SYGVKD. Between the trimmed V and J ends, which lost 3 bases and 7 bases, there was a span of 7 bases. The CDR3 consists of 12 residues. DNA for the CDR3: TGTGCCATCAGTGATGGGGGGCAGCCCCAGCATTTT. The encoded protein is CAISDGGQPQHF.

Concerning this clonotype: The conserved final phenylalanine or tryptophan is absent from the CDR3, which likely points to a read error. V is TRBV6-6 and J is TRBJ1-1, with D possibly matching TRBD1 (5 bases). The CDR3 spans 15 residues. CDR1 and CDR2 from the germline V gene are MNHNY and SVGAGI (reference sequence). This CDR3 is CARSYSPGGNTEAFS. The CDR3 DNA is TGTGCCCGCAGTTACAGCCCGGGGGGGAACACTGAAGCTTTCTCC.

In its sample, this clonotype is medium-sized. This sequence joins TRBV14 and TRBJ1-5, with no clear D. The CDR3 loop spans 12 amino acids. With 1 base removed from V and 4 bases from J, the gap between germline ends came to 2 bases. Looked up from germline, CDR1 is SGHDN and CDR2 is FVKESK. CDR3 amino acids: CASSQANQPQHF. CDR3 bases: TGTGCCAGCAGCCAAGCAAATCAGCCCCAGCATTTT. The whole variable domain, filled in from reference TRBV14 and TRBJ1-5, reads EAGVTQFPSHSVIEKGQTVTLRCDPISGHDNLYWYRRVMGKEIKFLLHFVKESKQDESGMPNNRFLAERTGGTYSTLKVQPAELEDSGVYFCASSQANQPQHFGDGTRLSIL.

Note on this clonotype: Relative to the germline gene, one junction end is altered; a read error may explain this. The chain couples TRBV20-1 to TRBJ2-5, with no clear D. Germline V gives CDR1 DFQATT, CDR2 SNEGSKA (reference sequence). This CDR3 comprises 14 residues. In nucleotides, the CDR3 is TGCAGTGCTAGAGATAGCAGTCTGCAAGAGGCCCAGCACTTC. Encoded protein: CSARDSSLQEAQHF.

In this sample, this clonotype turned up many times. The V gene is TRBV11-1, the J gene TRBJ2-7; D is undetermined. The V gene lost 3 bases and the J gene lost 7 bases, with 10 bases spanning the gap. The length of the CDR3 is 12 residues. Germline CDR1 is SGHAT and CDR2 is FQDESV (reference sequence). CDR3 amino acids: CASSFPGWEQYF. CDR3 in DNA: TGTGCCAGCAGCTTTCCGGGTTGGGAGCAGTACTTC.

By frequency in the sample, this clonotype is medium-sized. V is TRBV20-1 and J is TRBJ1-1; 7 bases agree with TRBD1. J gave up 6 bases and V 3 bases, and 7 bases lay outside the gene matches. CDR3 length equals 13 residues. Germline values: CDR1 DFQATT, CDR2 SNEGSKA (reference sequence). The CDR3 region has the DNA TGCAGTGCTAGGGCAGGGGGGGGCTCTGAAGCTTTCTTT. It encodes CSARAGGGSEAFF.

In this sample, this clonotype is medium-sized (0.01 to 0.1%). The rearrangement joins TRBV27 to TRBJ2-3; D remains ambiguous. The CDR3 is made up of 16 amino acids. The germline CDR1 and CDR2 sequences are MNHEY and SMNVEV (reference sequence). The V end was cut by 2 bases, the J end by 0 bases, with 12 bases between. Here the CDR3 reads CASSLTRLTSTDTQYF. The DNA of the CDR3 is TGTGCCAGCAGTTTAACGCGGTTGACTAGCACAGATACGCAGTATTTT.

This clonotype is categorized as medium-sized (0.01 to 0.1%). The CDR3 sequence is CSARGGSNQPQHF. The CDR3 DNA follows: TGCAGTGCTCGCGGGGGGAGCAATCAGCCCCAGCATTTT. This chain connects TRBV20-1 to TRBJ1-5, with a weak D call TRBD1 (5 bases). The CDR3 has 13 amino acids. Germline CDR1 is DFQATT and CDR2 is SNEGSKA (reference sequence). V was shortened by 5 bases and J by 1 base, with 9 bases between the two germline ends.

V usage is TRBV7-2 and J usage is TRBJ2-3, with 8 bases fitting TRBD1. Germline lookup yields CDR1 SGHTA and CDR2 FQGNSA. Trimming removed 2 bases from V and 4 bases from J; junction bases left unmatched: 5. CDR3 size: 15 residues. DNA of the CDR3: TGTGCCAGCAGCTTATTGGGACAGGACGCAGATACGCAGTATTTT. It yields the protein CASSLLGQDADTQYF.